These T cell receptor beta chains were read from a single sample in a study of graft-versus-host responses after intestinal transplantation. Data came from immunoSEQ multiplex PCR; TCRdb stores just in-frame clones and leaves some out. The table has 11,000 to 15,000 clones, 30% to 35% seen once. This material consisted of alloreactive CD4+ T cells from a mixed lymphocyte reaction culture, taken before intestinal transplant. The receptors come from a human patient who received an intestinal transplant. The CDR3 runs from the conserved cysteine through the conserved F or W. The order of the fields is V gene, clone size, D gene, J gene, CDR3 protein, CDR3 DNA. The D gene is left open where the match is weak. Size values are once, few and many counts, or a class for expanded clones, and some rows have none.

V gene: TRBV5-1
clone size: -
D gene: TRBD1
J gene: TRBJ2-1
CDR3 protein: CASSPLTGNNEQFF
CDR3 DNA: TGCGCCAGCAGCCCCTTGACAGGGAACAATGAGCAGTTCTTC

V gene: TRBV5-1
clone size: -
D gene: -
J gene: TRBJ2-7
CDR3 protein: CASSQTGSSYYEQYF
CDR3 DNA: TGCGCCAGCAGCCAAACCGGGTCTTCATACTACGAGCAGTACTTC

V gene: TRBV6-7
clone size: -
D gene: -
J gene: TRBJ2-7
CDR3 protein: CASSYLRGDYEQYF
CDR3 DNA: TGTGCCAGCAGTTACCTTCGCGGTGATTACGAGCAGTACTTC

V gene: TRBV6-1
clone size: once
D gene: -
J gene: TRBJ1-2
CDR3 protein: CASSERSQVYGYTF
CDR3 DNA: TGTGCCAGCAGTGAAAGGTCCCAGGTCTATGGCTACACCTTC

V gene: TRBV19
clone size: few
D gene: TRBD1
J gene: TRBJ1-5
CDR3 protein: CASTWGGGSNQPQHF
CDR3 DNA: TGTGCCAGTACCTGGGGAGGGGGCAGCAATCAGCCCCAGCATTTT

V gene: TRBV28
clone size: -
D gene: -
J gene: TRBJ2-5
CDR3 protein: CASTKGGRETQYF
CDR3 DNA: TGTGCCAGCACCAAGGGGGGGCGGGAGACCCAGTACTTC

V gene: TRBV27
clone size: few
D gene: TRBD1
J gene: TRBJ1-1
CDR3 protein: CASSLWRQGPEAFF
CDR3 DNA: TGTGCCAGCAGTTTATGGAGACAGGGCCCGGAAGCTTTCTTT

V gene: TRBV21-1
clone size: -
D gene: -
J gene: TRBJ2-2
CDR3 protein: CASSAQGRRPNTGELFF
CDR3 DNA: TGTGCCAGCAGCGCCCAGGGGAGGAGGCCAAACACCGGGGAGCTGTTTTTT

V gene: TRBV10-3
clone size: few
D gene: -
J gene: TRBJ1-3
CDR3 protein: CASSAGTPISGNTIYF
CDR3 DNA: TGTGCCAGCTCGGCTGGGACACCGATCTCTGGAAACACCATATATTTT

V gene: TRBV5-1
clone size: few
D gene: TRBD2
J gene: TRBJ2-5
CDR3 protein: CASSRTSGSTGRETQYF
CDR3 DNA: TGCGCCAGCAGCAGGACTAGCGGGAGTACGGGCAGGGAGACCCAGTACTTC

V gene: TRBV5-1
clone size: -
D gene: TRBD1
J gene: TRBJ2-2
CDR3 protein: CASSEPDRASGELFF
CDR3 DNA: TGCGCCAGCAGCGAGCCTGACAGGGCCAGCGGGGAGCTGTTTTTT

V gene: TRBV6-1
clone size: -
D gene: TRBD2
J gene: TRBJ2-7
CDR3 protein: CASRASGLPEQYF
CDR3 DNA: TGTGCCAGCAGGGCTAGCGGACTACCCGAGCAGTACTTC

V gene: TRBV30
clone size: -
D gene: -
J gene: TRBJ1-1
CDR3 protein: CAWSVGVNTEAFF
CDR3 DNA: TGTGCCTGGAGTGTAGGAGTGAACACTGAAGCTTTCTTT

V gene: TRBV21-1
clone size: few
D gene: -
J gene: TRBJ2-3
CDR3 protein: CASSKFASGSTPTHTDTQYF
CDR3 DNA: -

V gene: TRBV7-3
clone size: -
D gene: TRBD1
J gene: TRBJ1-5
CDR3 protein: CASSLGQGPQPQHF
CDR3 DNA: TGTGCCAGCAGCTTAGGACAGGGACCTCAGCCCCAGCATTTT

V gene: TRBV9
clone size: few
D gene: -
J gene: TRBJ2-7
CDR3 protein: CASSKGLPSYEQYF
CDR3 DNA: TGTGCCAGCAGCAAAGGACTGCCCTCCTACGAGCAGTACTTC

V gene: TRBV18
clone size: few
D gene: TRBD2
J gene: TRBJ2-5
CDR3 protein: CASSPWGSGNQETQYF
CDR3 DNA: TGTGCCAGCTCCCCGTGGGGTAGCGGGAACCAAGAGACCCAGTACTTC

V gene: TRBV27
clone size: few
D gene: -
J gene: TRBJ2-7
CDR3 protein: CASSFRRSVRPYEQYF
CDR3 DNA: TGTGCCAGCAGTTTTAGGCGGTCAGTGCGACCCTACGAGCAGTACTTC

V gene: TRBV7-9
clone size: -
D gene: -
J gene: TRBJ1-1
CDR3 protein: CASSLIMGNTEAFF
CDR3 DNA: TGTGCCAGCAGCTTAATTATGGGGAACACTGAAGCTTTCTTT

V gene: TRBV6-1
clone size: few
D gene: -
J gene: TRBJ2-2
CDR3 protein: CATGEGVTGELFF
CDR3 DNA: TGTGCCACCGGAGAGGGGGTAACCGGGGAGCTGTTTTTT

V gene: TRBV4-1
clone size: -
D gene: -
J gene: TRBJ1-2
CDR3 protein: CASSQDRGQSFYGYTF
CDR3 DNA: TGCGCCAGCAGCCAAGATAGGGGCCAGTCTTTCTATGGCTACACCTTC

V gene: TRBV7-9
clone size: medium-sized
D gene: TRBD1
J gene: TRBJ1-4
CDR3 protein: CASSSGRGGTNEKLFF
CDR3 DNA: TGTGCCAGCAGCTCCGGCAGGGGGGGAACTAATGAAAAACTGTTTTTT

V gene: TRBV6-5
clone size: -
D gene: -
J gene: TRBJ2-1
CDR3 protein: CASSYTSRVNEQFF
CDR3 DNA: TGTGCCAGCAGTTACACTAGCAGAGTGAATGAGCAGTTCTTC

V gene: TRBV5-1
clone size: few
D gene: -
J gene: TRBJ1-1
CDR3 protein: CASSLDPRGVFTTEAFF
CDR3 DNA: TGCGCCAGCAGCTTGGATCCTCGTGGGGTTTTTACGACTGAAGCTTTCTTT

V gene: TRBV6-9
clone size: -
D gene: -
J gene: TRBJ2-3
CDR3 protein: CASSAPGDTQYF
CDR3 DNA: TGTGCCAGCAGCGCCCCCGGGGATACGCAGTATTTT

V gene: TRBV6-1
clone size: -
D gene: -
J gene: TRBJ2-4
CDR3 protein: CASRRAGRAKNIQYF
CDR3 DNA: TGTGCCAGCAGGCGGGCAGGGAGAGCCAAAAACATTCAGTACTTC

V gene: TRBV9
clone size: -
D gene: TRBD1
J gene: TRBJ2-2
CDR3 protein: CASSETGFGGELFF
CDR3 DNA: TGTGCCAGCAGCGAGACAGGGTTCGGCGGGGAGCTGTTTTTT

V gene: TRBV2
clone size: few
D gene: TRBD2
J gene: TRBJ2-3
CDR3 protein: CASRELAGDTDTQYF
CDR3 DNA: TGTGCCAGCAGGGAGCTAGCGGGAGATACAGATACGCAGTATTTT